The rows below give T cell receptor beta chains drawn from one sample of a study of OX40 agonist ivuxolimab in advanced cancers. Only in-frame clones appear in the TCRdb table, and some are missing; sequencing was by immunoSEQ multiplex PCR. The repertoire holds more than 80,000 clones, with roughly nine tenths as singletons. The starting material was CD4+ or CD8+ T cells sorted from blood, obtained in a trial of the OX40 agonist ivuxolimab. The receptors stem from an adult with an advanced solid tumor such as melanoma, head and neck, liver or kidney cancer. The CDR3 runs from the conserved cysteine through the conserved F or W. A D gene is named only where the DNA matches it firmly. Clone size is given for some rows only: seen once, a few or many times, or a class if the clone is expanded.

j_call	v_call	clone_size	d_call	cdr3_nt	cdr3_aa
TRBJ1-1	TRBV18	.	.	TGTGCCAGCTCACCACCCTCTAGGCCAGACTATGAAGCTTTCTTT	CASSPPSRPDYEAFF
TRBJ1-1	TRBV7-9	.	.	TGTGCCAGCAGCTTATCCCGAGCTGAAGCTTTCTTT	CASSLSRAEAFF
TRBJ2-4	TRBV4-1	.	TRBD2	TGCGCCAGCAGCCAAGGGACATTGGGACTAGCCCAAAACATTCAGTACTTC	CASSQGTLGLAQNIQYF
TRBJ1-4	TRBV6-1	once	.	TGTGCCAGCAGTCTAGGGGGAACTAATGAAAAACTGTTTTTT	CASSLGGTNEKLFF
TRBJ1-5	TRBV6-1	.	TRBD1	TGTGCCAGCAGTGAAGGGACAGGGCCCAGCTTTGGGCCCCAGCATTTT	CASSEGTGPSFGPQHF
TRBJ1-2	TRBV27	.	.	TGTGCCAGCAGCGAAAATGCAAACTATGGCTACACCTTC	CASSENANYGYTF
TRBJ2-7	TRBV11-3	.	.	TGTGCCAGCAGCTTCGGGACGAGCTCCTACGAGCAGTACTTC	CASSFGTSSYEQYF
TRBJ2-1	TRBV7-3	.	TRBD2	TGTGCCAGCAGCTTAAAAAATAGCGGGAGAATTGGCAATGAGCAGTTCTTC	CASSLKNSGRIGNEQFF
TRBJ2-5	TRBV28	.	TRBD1	TGTGCCAGCAGGACAGGGGGCAGAGAGACCCAGTACTTC	CASRTGGRETQYF
TRBJ1-1	TRBV5-5	.	TRBD1	TGTGCCAGCAGCTTGGAGTGGGACAGGCAGACTGAAGCTTTCTTT	CASSLEWDRQTEAFF
TRBJ1-3	TRBV19	.	.	TGTGCCAGTATTACCGCGGTCCGCTCTGGAAACACCATATATTTT	CASITAVRSGNTIYF
TRBJ1-1	TRBV6-4	.	TRBD1	TGTGCCAGCAGTCCCGACAGGGGGGTGACTGAAGCTTTCTTT	CASSPDRGVTEAFF
TRBJ2-3	TRBV28	.	.	TGTGCCAGCAGTTTGTGGCAGGGCGTAAATACGCAGTATTTT	CASSLWQGVNTQYF
TRBJ2-6	TRBV10-3	.	.	TGTGCCATCAGTGTCGGCGTGGACACCAACTCTGGGGCCAACGTCCTGACTTTC	CAISVGVDTNSGANVLTF
TRBJ1-1	TRBV5-6	.	.	TGTGCCAGCAGCCGGACACTCAACACTGAAGCTTTCTTT	CASSRTLNTEAFF
TRBJ1-2	TRBV7-2	few	TRBD1	TGTGCCAGCAGCTTGGCGACAGGGGACTATGGCTACACCTTC	CASSLATGDYGYTF
TRBJ2-7	TRBV5-5	few	.	TGTGCCAGCAGATCCCCGGGGCGATCCTACGAGCAGTACTTC	CASRSPGRSYEQYF
TRBJ2-1	TRBV18	once	TRBD1	TGTGCCAGCTCACCGGGACAGGGGGTCAATGAGCAGTTCTTC	CASSPGQGVNEQFF
TRBJ1-1	TRBV6-5	.	.	TGTGCCAGCAGTTACGAGGGGCTGAACACTGAAGCTTTCTTT	CASSYEGLNTEAFF
TRBJ2-3	TRBV2	.	.	TGTGCCAGCAGTGAAACCCCAGGAATCGTGGGTACGCAGTATTTT	CASSETPGIVGTQYF
TRBJ2-3	TRBV29-1	once	TRBD1	TGCAGCGGAAAGGCCGGGACAGGGGCAGATACGCAGTATTTT	CSGKAGTGADTQYF
TRBJ1-1	TRBV7-8	few	TRBD1	TGTGCCAGCAGCCAGACAGGGGGTCCGAAAGCTTTCTTT	CASSQTGGPKAFF
TRBJ2-3	TRBV6-5	.	TRBD2	TGTGCCAGCAGTTCCTGGACTAGCGGGAGACCCTATACGCAGTATTTT	CASSSWTSGRPYTQYF
TRBJ2-4	TRBV7-3	.	.	TGTGCCAGCAGGGACGAAAACATTCAGTACTTC	CASRDENIQYF
TRBJ2-2	TRBV27	once	.	TGTGCCAGCAGTTCAGGGGTCACCGGGGAGCTGTTTTTT	CASSSGVTGELFF
TRBJ2-7	TRBV7-2	.	TRBD2	TGTGCCAGCAGCTTATACGGGAGGGCCTACGAGCAGTACTTC	CASSLYGRAYEQYF
TRBJ2-7	TRBV11-2	.	.	TGTGCCAGCAGCTTCTTAGGAAGCTACGAGCAGTACTTC	CASSFLGSYEQYF
TRBJ2-7	TRBV27	.	TRBD2	TGTGCCAGCAGATCGGGACTAGCGGGAGCCGAGCAGTACTTC	CASRSGLAGAEQYF
TRBJ2-1	TRBV11-2	.	.	TGTGCCAGCAGCTCGGGACTTAGATACAATGAGCAGTTCTTC	CASSSGLRYNEQFF
TRBJ1-2	TRBV12-1	.	.	TGTGCCAGCAGCGACCTTAGATGGGGCTACACCTTC	CASSDLRWGYTF
TRBJ2-3	TRBV5-1	.	TRBD2	TGCGCCAGCAGCTTGGGGAGCGGGAGGAGCACAGATACGCAGTATTTT	CASSLGSGRSTDTQYF
TRBJ1-1	TRBV30	.	TRBD1	TGTGCCTGTGTGAGACAGGGGATATCTGCTGAAGCTTTCTTT	CACVRQGISAEAFF
TRBJ1-5	TRBV2	.	.	TGTGCCAGCACAGGGGAAAGTCAGCCCCAGCATTTT	CASTGESQPQHF
TRBJ2-3	TRBV19	once	.	TGTGCCAGTAGACAGGGCGGCTGGTCGAGCACAGATACGCAGTATTTT	CASRQGGWSSTDTQYF
TRBJ2-3	TRBV5-1	.	TRBD2	TGCGCCAGCAGCTTTGGACGGAATAGCGGGAGACGCGCCACAGATACGCAGTATTTT	CASSFGRNSGRRATDTQYF
TRBJ1-1	TRBV28	few	.	TGTGCCAGCAGTTTAGGTCGTGAAGCTTTCTTT	CASSLGREAFF
TRBJ1-2	TRBV5-1	once	.	TGCGCCAGCAGCTTAGACAGAAACTATGGCTACACCTTC	CASSLDRNYGYTF
TRBJ1-2	TRBV18	.	TRBD1	TGTGCCAGCTCACCTACACCGGGACAGGGTCTGGATGGCTACACCTTC	CASSPTPGQGLDGYTF
TRBJ2-5	TRBV5-3	.	.	TGTGCCAGAAGCTTAAGGGACTCCGAAAGTCCAGAGACCCAGTACTTC	CARSLRDSESPETQYF
TRBJ2-3	TRBV6-5	once	.	TGTGCCAGCAGTTACTCTTCAGCTAGCACAGATACGCAGTATTTT	CASSYSSASTDTQYF
TRBJ1-4	TRBV30	once	.	TGTGCCTGGATATTGGCGGGGGGAAATGAAAAACTGTTTTTT	CAWILAGGNEKLFF
TRBJ1-2	TRBV28	.	.	TGTGCCAGCAGTTTGGTGGCCAGTGATGGCTATGGCTACACCTTC	CASSLVASDGYGYTF
TRBJ2-5	TRBV5-1	.	.	TGCGCCAGCAGCTCGGGACAAAATCAGTACCAAGAGACCCAGTACTTC	CASSSGQNQYQETQYF
TRBJ2-7	TRBV28	.	TRBD2	TGTGCCAGCAGGGGGAGGGGTCCCTCCTACGAGCAGTACTTC	CASRGRGPSYEQYF
TRBJ2-1	TRBV11-3	.	TRBD2	TGTGCCAGCACCCCGACTAGCCTTTACAATGAGCAGTTCTTC	CASTPTSLYNEQFF
TRBJ2-1	TRBV23-1	.	.	TGCGCCAGCAGTCCCCGACAGGAAACGGGGAATGAGCAGTTCTTC	CASSPRQETGNEQFF
TRBJ2-4	TRBV7-9	.	.	TGTGCCAGCAGCTTAGATGTACAGGCGAGTAAGTTC	CASSLDVQASKF
TRBJ2-5	TRBV27	few	.	TGTGCCAGCAGTTTATCCGAGACCCAGTACTTC	CASSLSETQYF
TRBJ2-7	TRBV5-1	.	TRBD2	TGCGCCAGCAGCCCGAGGGTGGCGGGAGGTGGGTCCTACGAGCAGTACTTC	CASSPRVAGGGSYEQYF
TRBJ2-7	TRBV5-1	.	TRBD2	TGCGCCAGCAGCAGAGTAGCGGGAGGGCCCTCCTACGAGCAGTACTTC	CASSRVAGGPSYEQYF
TRBJ1-2	TRBV27	.	.	TGTGCCAGCAGTTTATCCAGGGTGAACTATGGCTACACCTTC	CASSLSRVNYGYTF
TRBJ2-5	TRBV11-2	.	TRBD2	TGTGCCAGCACCCTTCAGACTAGCGGGATCTTTGAGACCCAGTACTTC	CASTLQTSGIFETQYF
TRBJ2-5	TRBV28	.	TRBD2	TGTGCCATTCTCGGGACTAGCGGGAGATCAGGGCAGACCCAGTACTTC	CAILGTSGRSGQTQYF
TRBJ1-2	TRBV7-2	.	.	TGTGCCAGCAGCCCCCAGGGACCCGGCAGGGATGGCTACACCTTC	CASSPQGPGRDGYTF
TRBJ1-1	TRBV10-3	.	.	TGTGCCATCAGTACCGGGACTCTGAACACTGAAGCTTTCTTT	CAISTGTLNTEAFF